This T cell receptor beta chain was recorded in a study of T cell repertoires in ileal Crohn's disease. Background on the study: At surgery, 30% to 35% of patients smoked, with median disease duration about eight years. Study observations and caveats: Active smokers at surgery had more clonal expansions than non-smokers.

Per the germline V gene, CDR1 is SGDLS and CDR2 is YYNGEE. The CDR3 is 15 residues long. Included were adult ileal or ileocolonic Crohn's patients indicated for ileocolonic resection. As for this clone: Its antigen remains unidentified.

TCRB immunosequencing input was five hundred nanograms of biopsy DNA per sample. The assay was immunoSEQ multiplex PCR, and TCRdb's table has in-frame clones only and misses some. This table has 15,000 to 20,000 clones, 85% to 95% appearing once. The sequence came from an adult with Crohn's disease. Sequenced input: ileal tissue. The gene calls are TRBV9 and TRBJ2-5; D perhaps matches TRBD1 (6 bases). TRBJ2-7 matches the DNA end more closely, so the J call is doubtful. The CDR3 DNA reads TGTGCCAGCAGCGTAGTGGTCAGGGGCGCTTACGAGCAGTACTTC. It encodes CASSVVVRGAYEQYF.